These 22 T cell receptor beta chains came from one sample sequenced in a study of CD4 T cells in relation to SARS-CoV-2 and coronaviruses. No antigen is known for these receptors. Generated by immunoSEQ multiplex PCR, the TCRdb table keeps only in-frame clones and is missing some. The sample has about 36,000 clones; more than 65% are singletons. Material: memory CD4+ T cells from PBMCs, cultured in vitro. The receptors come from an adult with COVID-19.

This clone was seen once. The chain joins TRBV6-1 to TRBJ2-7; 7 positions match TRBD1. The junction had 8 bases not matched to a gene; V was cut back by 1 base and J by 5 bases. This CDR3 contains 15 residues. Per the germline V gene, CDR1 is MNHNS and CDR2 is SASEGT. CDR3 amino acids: CASSEVGAGGDEQYF. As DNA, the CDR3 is TGTGCCAGCAGTGAAGTGGGGGCAGGGGGTGACGAGCAGTACTTC.

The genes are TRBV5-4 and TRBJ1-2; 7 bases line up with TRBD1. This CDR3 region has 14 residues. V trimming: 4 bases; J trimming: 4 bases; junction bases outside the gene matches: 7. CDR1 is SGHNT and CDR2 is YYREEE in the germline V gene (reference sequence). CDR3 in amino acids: CASSPDREAYGYTF. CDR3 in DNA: TGTGCCAGCAGCCCAGACAGGGAGGCCTATGGCTACACCTTC.

The CDR3, as DNA: TGTGCCAGTAGTACATCCGAAGGTAACGAGCAGTACTTC. Its protein is CASSTSEGNEQYF. The chain combines TRBV19 with TRBJ2-7; D call uncertain. Germline lookup yields CDR1 LNHDA and CDR2 SQIVND (reference sequence). V was clipped by 4 bases and J by 5 bases, with 12 bases between them. The CDR3 sequence is 13 residues long.

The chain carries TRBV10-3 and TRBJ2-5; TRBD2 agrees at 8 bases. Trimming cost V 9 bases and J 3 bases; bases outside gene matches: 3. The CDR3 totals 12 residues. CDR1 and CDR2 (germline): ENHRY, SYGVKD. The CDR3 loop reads CAIGAGEETQYF. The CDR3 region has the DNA TGTGCCATAGGAGCGGGAGAAGAGACCCAGTACTTC.

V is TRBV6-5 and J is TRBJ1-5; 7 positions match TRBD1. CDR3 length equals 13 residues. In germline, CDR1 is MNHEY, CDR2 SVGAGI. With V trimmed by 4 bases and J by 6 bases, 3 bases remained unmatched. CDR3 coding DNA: TGTGCCAGCAGTTCCCACAGGGGTCAGCCCCAGCATTTT. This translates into CASSSHRGQPQHF.

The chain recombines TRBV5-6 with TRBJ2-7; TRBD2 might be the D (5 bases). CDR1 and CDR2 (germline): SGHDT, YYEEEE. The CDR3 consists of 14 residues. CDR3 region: CVGVTSPGDGEQYF. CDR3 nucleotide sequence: TGTGTCGGGGTTACTTCCCCCGGTGATGGGGAGCAGTACTTC.

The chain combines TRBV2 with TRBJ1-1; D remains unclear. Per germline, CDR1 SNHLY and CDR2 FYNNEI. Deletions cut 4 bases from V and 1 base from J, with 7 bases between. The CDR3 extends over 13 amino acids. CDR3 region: CASSADKNTEAFF. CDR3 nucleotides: TGTGCCAGCAGTGCCGACAAGAACACTGAAGCTTTCTTT.

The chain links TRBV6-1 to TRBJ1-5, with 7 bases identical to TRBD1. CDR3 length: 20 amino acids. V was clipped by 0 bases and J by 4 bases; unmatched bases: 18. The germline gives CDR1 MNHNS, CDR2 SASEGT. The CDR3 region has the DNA TGTGCCAGCAGTGAAGCATACTTCTATTCCGGGACAGTGGGTAATCAGCCCCAGCATTTT. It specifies CASSEAYFYSGTVGNQPQHF.

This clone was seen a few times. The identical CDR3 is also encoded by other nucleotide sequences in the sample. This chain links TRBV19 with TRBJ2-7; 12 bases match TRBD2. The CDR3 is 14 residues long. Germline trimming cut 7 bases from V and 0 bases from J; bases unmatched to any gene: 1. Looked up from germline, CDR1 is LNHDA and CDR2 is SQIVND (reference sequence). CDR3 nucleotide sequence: TGTGCCAGTAAGACTAGCGGGAGCTCCTACGAGCAGTACTTC. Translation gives CASKTSGSSYEQYF. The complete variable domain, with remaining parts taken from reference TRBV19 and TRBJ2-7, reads DGGITQSPKYLFRKEGQNVTLSCEQNLNHDAMYWYRQDPGQGLRLIYYSQIVNDFQKGDIAEGYSVSREKKESFPLTVTSAQKNPTAFYLCASKTSGSSYEQYFGPGTRLTVT.

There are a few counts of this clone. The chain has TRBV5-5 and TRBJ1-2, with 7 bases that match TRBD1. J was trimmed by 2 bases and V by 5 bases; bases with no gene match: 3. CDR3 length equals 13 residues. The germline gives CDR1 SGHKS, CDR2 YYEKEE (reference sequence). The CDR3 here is CASRGQLNYGYTF. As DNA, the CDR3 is TGTGCCAGCAGGGGACAGCTCAACTATGGCTACACCTTC. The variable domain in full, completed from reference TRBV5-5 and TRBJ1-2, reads DAGVTQSPTHLIKTRGQQVTLRCSPISGHKSVSWYQQVLGQGPQFIFQYYEKEERGRGNFPDRFSARQFPNYSSELNVNALLLGDSALYLCASRGQLNYGYTFGSGTRLTVV.

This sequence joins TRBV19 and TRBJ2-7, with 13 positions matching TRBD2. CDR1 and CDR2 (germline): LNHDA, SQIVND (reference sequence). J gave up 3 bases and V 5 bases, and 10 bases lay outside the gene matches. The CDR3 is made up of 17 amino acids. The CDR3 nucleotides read TGTGCCAGTAGTTCCGGCGGACTAGCGGGAGTCTTCTACGAGCAGTACTTC. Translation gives CASSSGGLAGVFYEQYF.

CDR3: CASSFGDRTDTQYF. The CDR3 nucleotides are TGTGCCAGCAGTTTCGGCGACCGCACAGATACGCAGTATTTT. The chain links TRBV28 to TRBJ2-3, with D unclear. CDR3 length equals 14 residues. Trimming took 3 bases from V and 1 from J, leaving 8 bases between them. Germline lookup yields CDR1 MDHEN and CDR2 SYDVKM.

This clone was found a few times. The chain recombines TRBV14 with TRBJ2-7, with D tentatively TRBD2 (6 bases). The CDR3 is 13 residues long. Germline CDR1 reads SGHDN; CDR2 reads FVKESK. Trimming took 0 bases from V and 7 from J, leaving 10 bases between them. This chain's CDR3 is CASSQDLGGEQYF. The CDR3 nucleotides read TGTGCCAGCAGCCAAGATCTGGGGGGTGAGCAGTACTTC.

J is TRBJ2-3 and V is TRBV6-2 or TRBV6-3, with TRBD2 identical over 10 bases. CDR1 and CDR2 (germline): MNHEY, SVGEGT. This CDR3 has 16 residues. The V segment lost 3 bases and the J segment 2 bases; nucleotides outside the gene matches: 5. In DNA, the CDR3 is TGTGCCAGCAGTTATCGACTAGCGGGCCTCACAGATACGCAGTATTTT. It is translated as CASSYRLAGLTDTQYF.

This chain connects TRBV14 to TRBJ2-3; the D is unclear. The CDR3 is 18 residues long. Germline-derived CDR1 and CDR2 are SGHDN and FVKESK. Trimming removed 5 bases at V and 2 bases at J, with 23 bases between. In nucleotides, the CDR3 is TGTGCCAGCAGCGCCACAGCGACCAATTTATACCACACAGATACGCAGTATTTT. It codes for CASSATATNLYHTDTQYF.

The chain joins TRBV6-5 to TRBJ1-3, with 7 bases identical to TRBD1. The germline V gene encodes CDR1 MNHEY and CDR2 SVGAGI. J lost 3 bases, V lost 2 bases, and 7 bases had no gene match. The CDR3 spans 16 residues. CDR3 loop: CASSYTSQGIGNTIYF. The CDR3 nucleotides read TGTGCCAGCAGTTACACTTCACAGGGGATTGGAAACACCATATATTTT.

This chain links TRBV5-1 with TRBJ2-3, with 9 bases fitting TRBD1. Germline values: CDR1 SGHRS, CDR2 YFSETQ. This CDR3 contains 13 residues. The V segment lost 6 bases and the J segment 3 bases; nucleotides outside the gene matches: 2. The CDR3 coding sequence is TGCGCCAGCAAGGGACAGGGAACAGATACGCAGTATTTT. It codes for CASKGQGTDTQYF.

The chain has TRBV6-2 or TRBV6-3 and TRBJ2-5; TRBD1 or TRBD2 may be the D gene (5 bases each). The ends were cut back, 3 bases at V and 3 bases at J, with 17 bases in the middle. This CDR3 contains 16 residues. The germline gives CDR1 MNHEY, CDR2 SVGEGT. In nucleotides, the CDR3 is TGTGCCAGCAGTTATGGGTCCCGGGACCATGAAGAGACCCAGTACTTC. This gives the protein CASSYGSRDHEETQYF.

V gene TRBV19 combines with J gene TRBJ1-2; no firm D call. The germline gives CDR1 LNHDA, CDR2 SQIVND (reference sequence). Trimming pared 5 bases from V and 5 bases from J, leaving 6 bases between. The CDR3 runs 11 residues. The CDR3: CASSVYYGYTF. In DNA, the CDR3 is TGTGCCAGTAGTGTATATTATGGCTACACCTTC.

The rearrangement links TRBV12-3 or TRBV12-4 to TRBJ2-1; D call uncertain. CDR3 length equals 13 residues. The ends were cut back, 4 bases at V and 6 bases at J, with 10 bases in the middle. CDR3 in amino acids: CASSSRLGNEQFF. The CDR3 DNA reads TGTGCCAGCAGTTCAAGATTGGGCAATGAGCAGTTCTTC.

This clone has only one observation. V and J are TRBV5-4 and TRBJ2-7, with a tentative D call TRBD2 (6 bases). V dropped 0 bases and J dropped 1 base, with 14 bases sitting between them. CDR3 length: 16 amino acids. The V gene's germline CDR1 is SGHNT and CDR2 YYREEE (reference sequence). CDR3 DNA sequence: TGTGCCAGCAGCTTGGCCTTAGCGGCCCAATCCTACGAGCAGTACTTC. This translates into CASSLALAAQSYEQYF.

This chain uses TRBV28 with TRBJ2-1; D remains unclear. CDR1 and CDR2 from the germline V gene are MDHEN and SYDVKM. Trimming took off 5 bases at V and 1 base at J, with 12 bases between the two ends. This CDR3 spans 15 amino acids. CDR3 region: CASSDTGRSYNEQFF. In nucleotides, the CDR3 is TGTGCCAGCAGTGACACGGGTCGGTCCTACAATGAGCAGTTCTTC.